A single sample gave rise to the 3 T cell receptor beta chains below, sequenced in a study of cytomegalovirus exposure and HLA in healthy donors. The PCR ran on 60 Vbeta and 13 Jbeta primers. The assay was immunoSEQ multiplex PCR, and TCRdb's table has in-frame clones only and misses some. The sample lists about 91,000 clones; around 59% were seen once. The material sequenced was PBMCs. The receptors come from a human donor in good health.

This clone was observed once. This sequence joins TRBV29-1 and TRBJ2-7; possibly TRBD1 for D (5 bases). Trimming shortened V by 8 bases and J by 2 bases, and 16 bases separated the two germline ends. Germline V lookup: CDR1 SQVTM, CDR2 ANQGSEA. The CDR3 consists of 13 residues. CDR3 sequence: CSTYRAGTYEQYF. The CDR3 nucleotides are TGCAGCACGTATAGGGCAGGGACCTACGAGCAGTACTTC.

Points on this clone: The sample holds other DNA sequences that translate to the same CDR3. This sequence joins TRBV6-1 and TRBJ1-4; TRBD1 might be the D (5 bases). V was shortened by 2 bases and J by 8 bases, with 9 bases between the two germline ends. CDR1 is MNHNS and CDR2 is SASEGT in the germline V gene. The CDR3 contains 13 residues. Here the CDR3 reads CASSETGGEKLFF. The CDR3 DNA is TGTGCCAGCAGTGAAACCGGGGGAGAAAAACTGTTTTTT.

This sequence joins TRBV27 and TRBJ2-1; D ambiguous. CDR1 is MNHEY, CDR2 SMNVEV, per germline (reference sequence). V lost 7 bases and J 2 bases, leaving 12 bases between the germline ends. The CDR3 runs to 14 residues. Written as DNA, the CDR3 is TGTGCCAGCACTCTACGGTTTGCCTACAATGAGCAGTTCTTC. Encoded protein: CASTLRFAYNEQFF.